Listed below are T cell receptor beta chains from one sample, sequenced in a study of blood T cell repertoires in COVID-19. Sequencing was performed with immunoSEQ multiplex PCR; in TCRdb, only in-frame clones are kept and a portion is missing. The repertoire holds tens of thousands of clones, with about 90% as singletons. The sample taken for sequencing was peripheral blood. The source is a human donor in a cohort sampled during active COVID-19. Both conserved end residues are part of each CDR3. The order of the fields is CDR3 length, V gene, J gene, CDR3 protein.

15	TRBV28	TRBJ2-1	CASSSSGSAENEQFF
12	TRBV11-2	TRBJ2-1	CASSFSGSEQFF
13	TRBV7-2	TRBJ1-2	CASKSGGHYGYTF
13	TRBV7-9	TRBJ2-3	CASSLGSPDTQYF
12	TRBV6-5	TRBJ1-2	CASRGTGKGYTF
13	TRBV5-6	TRBJ2-7	CASSVGTEPEQYF
13	TRBV2	TRBJ1-2	CASSTGQYYGYTF
14	TRBV11-3	TRBJ1-5	CASSSAAVQQPQHF
15	TRBV3-1/TRBV3-2	TRBJ2-7	CASSPTEAGEDEQYF
16	TRBV28	TRBJ1-5	CASSLRQGAGNQPQHF
16	TRBV27	TRBJ2-7	CASSPSAGVGLYEQYF
16	TRBV24-1	TRBJ2-2	CATSDFGTGPTGELFF
15	TRBV28	TRBJ1-6	CASSIDTSINSPLHF
14	TRBV28	TRBJ2-7	CASRTGPGGYEQYF
15	TRBV7-8	TRBJ2-1	CASSPGLAENNEQFF
15	TRBV19	TRBJ2-3	CASRDRGSPTTTQYF
16	TRBV19	TRBJ2-5	CASSPQGLAGVETQYF
16	TRBV7-3	TRBJ2-3	CASSHGVTRGTDTQYF
11	TRBV2	TRBJ2-3	CASRLASTQYF
13	TRBV29-1	TRBJ1-2	CSVGRTSNSGYTF
14	TRBV28	TRBJ2-5	CASSLYRGEETQYF
15	TRBV18	TRBJ2-1	CASSPPNRGDNEQFF
13	TRBV19	TRBJ2-3	CASSIGGADTQYF
15	TRBV6-1	TRBJ2-7	CASSDRDRGDREQYF
17	TRBV5-1	TRBJ2-1	CASSLKASGRAYNEQFF
15	TRBV28	TRBJ2-3	CASSLPRTTEGTQYF